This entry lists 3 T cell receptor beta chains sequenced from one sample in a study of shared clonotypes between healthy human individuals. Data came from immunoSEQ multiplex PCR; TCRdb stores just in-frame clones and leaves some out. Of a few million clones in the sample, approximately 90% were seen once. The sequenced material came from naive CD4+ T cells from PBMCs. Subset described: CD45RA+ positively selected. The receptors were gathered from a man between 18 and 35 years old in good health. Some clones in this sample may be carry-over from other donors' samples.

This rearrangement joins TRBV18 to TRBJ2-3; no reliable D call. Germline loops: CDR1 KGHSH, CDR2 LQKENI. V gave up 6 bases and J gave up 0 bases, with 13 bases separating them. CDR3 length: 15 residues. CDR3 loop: CASSVVPGSTDTQYF. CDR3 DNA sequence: TGTGCCAGCTCGGTGGTTCCCGGTAGCACAGATACGCAGTATTTT.

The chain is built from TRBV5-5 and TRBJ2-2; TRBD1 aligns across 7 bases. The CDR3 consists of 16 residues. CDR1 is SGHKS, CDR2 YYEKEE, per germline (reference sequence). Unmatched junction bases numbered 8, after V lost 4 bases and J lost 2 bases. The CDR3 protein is CASSAPTGANTGELFF. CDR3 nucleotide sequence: TGTGCCAGCAGCGCACCTACAGGGGCAAACACCGGGGAGCTGTTTTTT.

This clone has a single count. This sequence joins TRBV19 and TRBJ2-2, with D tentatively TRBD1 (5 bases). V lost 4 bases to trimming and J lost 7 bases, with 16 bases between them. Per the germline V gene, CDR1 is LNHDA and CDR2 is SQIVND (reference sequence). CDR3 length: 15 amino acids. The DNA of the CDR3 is TGTGCCAGTAGTAATAGACAGCTTTCCCACGGGGAGCTGTTTTTT. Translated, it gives CASSNRQLSHGELFF.